This T cell receptor beta chain was sequenced in a study of human T cells and chemical hapten exposure. In the study overall: Diphenylcyclopropenone doses were given weekly to the scalps of patients across the roughly 22-week study. Slight volume differences across pooled libraries mainly accounted for varying per-sample TCR yields.

Time point specified: patch test 3, about 24 weeks after DPC sensitization. Treatment denoted: therapeutic diphenylcyclopropenone sensitization with weekly scalp DPC. About this clonotype: What it binds is unknown.

Germline lookup yields CDR1 MNHEY and CDR2 SVGEGT. The length of the CDR3 is 14 residues. The V gene lost 2 bases and the J gene lost 8 bases, with 13 bases spanning the gap. TCRdb redid the calling of the RACE reads with MiXCR, one entry per CDR3 protein. The data contain 100,000 to 120,000 distinct CDR3 sequences, nearly 35% of them singletons. Study observations and caveats: Correlating positively with patch test score were the PT1 expanded TCR counts. The number of TCRs above 1 in 1000 frequency did not change after DPC sensitization.

Material: whole blood, obtained in connection with sensitization to the hapten diphenylcyclopropenone (DPC). This receptor was identified in a middle-aged man with alopecia areata. Some clones in this sample may be carry-over from other donors' samples. This chain joins TRBV6-2 or TRBV6-3 and TRBJ2-1; no clear D. The CDR3 sequence: CASSYKDLLYEQFF. In DNA, the CDR3 is TGTGCCAGCAGTTACAAGGACCTCCTTTATGAGCAGTTCTTC.